This T cell receptor beta chain was sequenced during a study of cytomegalovirus exposure and HLA in healthy donors. The table came from immunoSEQ multiplex PCR; TCRdb's copy has only in-frame clones and leaves some out. Of some 140,000 clones listed, more than 70% are singletons. V lost 3 bases and J lost 0, with 6 bases in between. The CDR3 extends over 14 amino acids. The germline CDR1 and CDR2 sequences are KGHSH and LQKENI. Only a few counts were recorded for this clone. Input material: PBMCs. The chain carries TRBV18 and TRBJ2-1, with D tentatively TRBD2 (5 bases). The sequence derives from a human donor in good health. The DNA for the CDR3 is TGTGCCAGCTCACCCACTAGCTCCTACAATGAGCAGTTCTTC. Translating gives CASSPTSSYNEQFF.